A selection of T cell receptor beta chains follows, all from one sample in a study of T-cell reconstitution after alpha-beta-depleted transplantation in children. TCRdb processed the PCR reads anew with MiXCR; each CDR3 protein has one entry. The sample lists 330,000 or so distinct CDR3 sequences; around 7.1% were seen once. Sequences were derived from peripheral blood, sampled 360 days after TCRalphabeta/CD19-depleted stem cell transplant. Receptor source: a female patient aged 2-9 years who had a stem cell transplant for Fanconi anemia, so the T cells may come from the graft donor. Both conserved end residues are part of each CDR3. D genes are given only for firm matches. Clone size is given for some rows only: seen once, a few or many times, or a class if the clone is expanded.

v_gene: TRBV28
d_gene: TRBD1
j_gene: TRBJ1-5
abundance: few
CDR3nt: TGTGCCAGCAGACAGGGGAGCAATCAGCCCCAGCATTTT
CDR3aa: CASRQGSNQPQHF

v_gene: TRBV6-1
d_gene: -
j_gene: TRBJ1-2
abundance: many
CDR3nt: TGTGCCAGCAGAAGGACAGCCAACTATGGCTACACCTTC
CDR3aa: CASRRTANYGYTF

v_gene: TRBV9
d_gene: -
j_gene: TRBJ2-2
abundance: many
CDR3nt: TGTGCCAGCAGCCCCTCAGGTCCCGGGGAGCTGTTTTTT
CDR3aa: CASSPSGPGELFF

v_gene: TRBV20-1
d_gene: -
j_gene: TRBJ2-1
abundance: many
CDR3nt: TGCAGTGCCTTGGCCCCTTATTACTACAATGAGCAGTTCTTC
CDR3aa: CSALAPYYYNEQFF

v_gene: TRBV7-2
d_gene: -
j_gene: TRBJ2-3
abundance: -
CDR3nt: TGTGCCAGCAGCTTACGTGTCAGGGGGGGTACGCAGTATTTT
CDR3aa: CASSLRVRGGTQYF

v_gene: TRBV20-1
d_gene: -
j_gene: TRBJ2-7
abundance: many
CDR3nt: TGCAGTGCTTCGACAGGCCATTCCTACGAGCAGTACTTC
CDR3aa: CSASTGHSYEQYF

v_gene: TRBV10-3
d_gene: -
j_gene: TRBJ2-1
abundance: many
CDR3nt: TGTGCCATGATGAGAGGAAATGAGCAGTTCTTC
CDR3aa: CAMMRGNEQFF

v_gene: TRBV3-1
d_gene: TRBD1
j_gene: TRBJ1-3
abundance: -
CDR3nt: TGTGCCAGCAGCTTCGGACAGGGGGCAGGAAACACCATATATTTT
CDR3aa: CASSFGQGAGNTIYF

v_gene: TRBV10-3
d_gene: -
j_gene: TRBJ2-3
abundance: many
CDR3nt: TGTGCCATCAGCCCCACCGAGATAGGGTCAGATACGCAGTATTTT
CDR3aa: CAISPTEIGSDTQYF

v_gene: TRBV20-1
d_gene: -
j_gene: TRBJ2-7
abundance: few
CDR3nt: TGCAGTGCTCAGGGTCAGGGCTCCTACGAGCAGTACTTC
CDR3aa: CSAQGQGSYEQYF

v_gene: TRBV11-2
d_gene: TRBD1
j_gene: TRBJ2-1
abundance: -
CDR3nt: TGTGCCAGCAGCGCGACAGGGAGCTCCTACAATGAGCAGTTCTTC
CDR3aa: CASSATGSSYNEQFF

v_gene: TRBV7-9
d_gene: -
j_gene: TRBJ1-2
abundance: -
CDR3nt: TGTGCCAGCAGCGCCCCCGGATATGGCTACACCTTC
CDR3aa: CASSAPGYGYTF

v_gene: TRBV5-1
d_gene: -
j_gene: TRBJ2-5
abundance: many
CDR3nt: TGCGCCAGCAGCCTGCAGCGGGAAGAGACCCAGTACTTC
CDR3aa: CASSLQREETQYF

v_gene: TRBV28
d_gene: -
j_gene: TRBJ1-5
abundance: -
CDR3nt: TGTGCCAGCAGTTTAGTCCGCAGCAATCAGCCCCAGCATTTT
CDR3aa: CASSLVRSNQPQHF

v_gene: TRBV10-3
d_gene: -
j_gene: TRBJ1-2
abundance: many
CDR3nt: TGTGCCATCAGTGAGTCGAACTGGGAAGGAAAAGGCTACACCTTC
CDR3aa: CAISESNWEGKGYTF

v_gene: TRBV28
d_gene: -
j_gene: TRBJ1-1
abundance: many
CDR3nt: TGTGCCAGCAGTTTACCAGGGGAGGGGAACACTGAAGCTTTCTTT
CDR3aa: CASSLPGEGNTEAFF

v_gene: TRBV14
d_gene: TRBD2
j_gene: TRBJ2-7
abundance: -
CDR3nt: TGTGCCAGCAGTATCCTAGCGGGGGGGCTGTCCTACGAGCAGTACTTC
CDR3aa: CASSILAGGLSYEQYF

v_gene: TRBV6-5
d_gene: -
j_gene: TRBJ1-2
abundance: few
CDR3nt: TGTGCCAGCAGTTACACGCCCTCAGGGAGCGTAAAGGGTGGCTACACCTTC
CDR3aa: CASSYTPSGSVKGGYTF

v_gene: TRBV5-1
d_gene: -
j_gene: TRBJ2-5
abundance: many
CDR3nt: TGCGCCAGCAGCTTGTCCGCGGGCCTCCGGGAGACCCAGTACTTC
CDR3aa: CASSLSAGLRETQYF

v_gene: TRBV29-1
d_gene: TRBD2
j_gene: TRBJ2-3
abundance: many
CDR3nt: TGCAGCGTTGAAGAGGGGGGGACTAGCGGGGGAAATTTCTTCACAGATACGCAGTATTTT
CDR3aa: CSVEEGGTSGGNFFTDTQYF

v_gene: TRBV5-1
d_gene: TRBD2
j_gene: TRBJ2-5
abundance: many
CDR3nt: TGCGCCAGCAGCTCCTTGACTAGCGGTCAAGAGACCCAGTACTTC
CDR3aa: CASSSLTSGQETQYF

v_gene: TRBV29-1
d_gene: TRBD1
j_gene: TRBJ1-2
abundance: -
CDR3nt: TGCAGCGTTACCGGGACAGGGGATGTCTATGGCTACACCTTC
CDR3aa: CSVTGTGDVYGYTF

v_gene: TRBV12-3/TRBV12-4
d_gene: -
j_gene: TRBJ2-1
abundance: many
CDR3nt: TGTGCCAGCAGGGCCGGGACGGTTTACAATGAGCAGTTCTTC
CDR3aa: CASRAGTVYNEQFF

v_gene: TRBV14
d_gene: TRBD2
j_gene: TRBJ2-3
abundance: -
CDR3nt: TGTGCCAGCAGCCCTAAACACAGGGACCGAGCGGGGGGGCCACATACGCAGTATTTT
CDR3aa: CASSPKHRDRAGGPHTQYF

v_gene: TRBV5-1
d_gene: TRBD1
j_gene: TRBJ2-2
abundance: -
CDR3nt: TGCGCCAGCAGCTTGCTACAGGGGGCTGCCACGAACACCGGGGAGCTGTTTTTT
CDR3aa: CASSLLQGAATNTGELFF

v_gene: TRBV7-8
d_gene: -
j_gene: TRBJ2-7
abundance: few
CDR3nt: TGTGCCAGCAGCTTAACCGGGACGGACGCCTACGAGCAGTACTTC
CDR3aa: CASSLTGTDAYEQYF

v_gene: TRBV27
d_gene: -
j_gene: TRBJ2-5
abundance: -
CDR3nt: TGTGCCAGTACAGGGGGGGGGATGGAGACCCAGTACTTC
CDR3aa: CASTGGGMETQYF

v_gene: TRBV28
d_gene: -
j_gene: TRBJ1-5
abundance: many
CDR3nt: TGTGCCAGCAGTTTATTTTCGGGGGCCAATCAGCCCCAGCATTTT
CDR3aa: CASSLFSGANQPQHF

v_gene: TRBV20-1
d_gene: TRBD1
j_gene: TRBJ2-7
abundance: many
CDR3nt: TGCAGTGCTCCTTGGGACAGCTCCTACGAGCAGTACTTC
CDR3aa: CSAPWDSSYEQYF

v_gene: TRBV4-1
d_gene: -
j_gene: TRBJ2-1
abundance: many
CDR3nt: TGCGCCAGCAGCCAAGAAGTGACTTACAATGAGCAGTTCTTC
CDR3aa: CASSQEVTYNEQFF

v_gene: TRBV18
d_gene: -
j_gene: TRBJ2-7
abundance: many
CDR3nt: TGTGCCAGCTCATCCGGGACGGCCTACGAGCAGTACTTC
CDR3aa: CASSSGTAYEQYF

v_gene: TRBV24-1
d_gene: TRBD1
j_gene: TRBJ1-3
abundance: -
CDR3nt: TGTGCCACCAGTGACACCCGGGACAGCGATCACTCTGGAAACACCATATATTTT
CDR3aa: CATSDTRDSDHSGNTIYF

v_gene: TRBV3-1
d_gene: TRBD1
j_gene: TRBJ2-3
abundance: -
CDR3nt: TGTGCCAGCAGCCAATGGGGTTTAGGGGACAGGTACACAGATACGCAGTATTTT
CDR3aa: CASSQWGLGDRYTDTQYF

v_gene: TRBV6-6
d_gene: -
j_gene: TRBJ1-5
abundance: many
CDR3nt: TGTGCCAGCAGTTACTCGGATCAGCCCCAGCATTTT
CDR3aa: CASSYSDQPQHF

v_gene: TRBV15
d_gene: -
j_gene: TRBJ2-3
abundance: many
CDR3nt: TGTGCCACCAGCAGAGATCAACCAGATACGCAGTATTTT
CDR3aa: CATSRDQPDTQYF

v_gene: TRBV13
d_gene: TRBD2
j_gene: TRBJ2-2
abundance: many
CDR3nt: TGTGCCAGCAGCTCCTATATAAGCGGGAGGAGGACCGGGGAGCTGTTTTTT
CDR3aa: CASSSYISGRRTGELFF

v_gene: TRBV20-1
d_gene: -
j_gene: TRBJ2-3
abundance: many
CDR3nt: TGCAGTGCTAGGGCGACAGACGGGACAGATACGCAGTATTTT
CDR3aa: CSARATDGTDTQYF

v_gene: TRBV11-3
d_gene: -
j_gene: TRBJ2-2
abundance: -
CDR3nt: TGTGCCAGCAGCTTTGGGGGGGCGAGAGACACCGGGGAGCTGTTTTTT
CDR3aa: CASSFGGARDTGELFF

v_gene: TRBV9
d_gene: TRBD1
j_gene: TRBJ2-1
abundance: few
CDR3nt: TGTGCCAGCAGCGTATCATTGGGCAGTGACAGGGGTTCCTACAATGAGCAGTTCTTC
CDR3aa: CASSVSLGSDRGSYNEQFF

v_gene: TRBV12-3/TRBV12-4
d_gene: -
j_gene: TRBJ2-1
abundance: -
CDR3nt: TGTGCCAGCAGTTTGCGCCCTCCCGCCTACAATGAGCAGTTCTTC
CDR3aa: CASSLRPPAYNEQFF

v_gene: TRBV3-1
d_gene: -
j_gene: TRBJ2-2
abundance: many
CDR3nt: TGTGCCAGCAGCCAAACTAGTGGCACCGGGGAGCTGTTTTTT
CDR3aa: CASSQTSGTGELFF